This T cell receptor beta chain comes out of a study of neurological immune-mediated disorders. General study findings and limits: Phylogenetic grouping placed 18 of 34 multiple sclerosis patients' repertoires in one related-CDR3 cluster, a possible signature.

The cDNA came from 5'RACE with 10-nucleotide random UMIs. One entry per CDR3 protein results from TCRdb running MiXCR on the 5' RACE reads. The table has about 87,000 distinct CDR3 sequences, under 4.5% seen once. In this sample, this clonotype turned up many times. Its cognate antigen is unknown. Trimming took off 5 bases at V and 7 bases at J, with 16 bases between the two ends. Germline assignment: CDR1 SGHRS and CDR2 YFSETQ. The CDR3 spans 14 residues. Sequences were obtained from PBMCs. This clonotype was sampled from a woman aged 45-65 years with multiple sclerosis. The chain joins TRBV5-1 to TRBJ1-5; possibly TRBD1 for D (6 bases). The CDR3 DNA follows: TGCGCCAGCAGTCTGGACAGCCCCAACCAGCCCCAGCATTTT. It is translated as CASSLDSPNQPQHF.